Listed below are T cell receptor beta chains from one sample, sequenced in a study of T cell responses to AZD1222 COVID-19 vaccine. Sequencing was performed with immunoSEQ multiplex PCR; in TCRdb, only in-frame clones are kept and a portion is missing. The data contain 150,000 to 200,000 clones, less than 95% of them seen just once; the ten biggest clones take up approximately 5.9%. The sample was peripheral blood, taken 28 days after the second AZD1222 dose. These receptors were obtained from an adult who received the AZD1222 COVID-19 vaccine. The CDR3 runs from the conserved cysteine through the conserved F or W. A D gene is named only where the DNA matches it firmly. Expanded clones get a size class; other rows say once, few or many, or leave the size out.

D,J,size,V,length,DNA,CDR3
.,TRBJ1-3,.,TRBV6-5,15,TGTGCCAGCAGTCCAGCAGACAACTCTGGAAACACCATATATTTT,CASSPADNSGNTIYF
TRBD2,TRBJ2-1,.,TRBV19,15,TGTGCCAGTAGTCCTACTAGCGACTCCTACAATGAGCAGTTCTTC,CASSPTSDSYNEQFF
.,TRBJ2-7,.,TRBV6-5,16,TGTGCCAGCAGTTACTCGGGGGCGGGCGTTCGATACGAGCAGTACTTC,CASSYSGAGVRYEQYF
TRBD2,TRBJ2-1,.,TRBV15,16,TGTGCCACCAGCAGATCTTCAGCACTAGCGGGTAGTGAGCAGTTCTTC,CATSRSSALAGSEQFF
TRBD2,TRBJ2-3,.,TRBV7-7,18,TGTGCCAGCAGCTTAGGGACTAGCGGGACCAAAAGCACAGATACGCAGTATTTT,CASSLGTSGTKSTDTQYF
.,TRBJ2-3,.,TRBV5-1,16,TGCGCCAGCAGCCCCCGGAGAGGGGGGCTCACAGATACGCAGTATTTT,CASSPRRGGLTDTQYF
TRBD2,TRBJ2-1,.,TRBV5-1,16,TGCGCCAGCAGCCCCACGGCTAGCGGGATTAACAATGAGCAGTTCTTC,CASSPTASGINNEQFF
.,TRBJ1-4,few,TRBV10-3,12,TGTGCCATCAGTGACGATTATGAAAAACTGTTTTTT,CAISDDYEKLFF
TRBD2,TRBJ2-2,.,TRBV29-1,15,TGCAGCGTTGGGGAGGGAGGTATACGCACCGGGGAGCTGTTTTTT,CSVGEGGIRTGELFF
.,TRBJ2-1,.,TRBV6-5,15,TGTGCCAGCAGTTCTGAAGGGGGCTCCTACAATGAGCAGTTCTTC,CASSSEGGSYNEQFF
TRBD2,TRBJ2-1,.,TRBV14,17,TGTGCCAGCAGCCAAGGGGGACTAGCGGACTCCTACAATGAGCAGTTCTTC,CASSQGGLADSYNEQFF
TRBD2,TRBJ2-3,.,TRBV11-1,16,TGTGCCAGCAGCTTATTTGGACTAGCGAGCACAGATACGCAGTATTTT,CASSLFGLASTDTQYF
.,TRBJ2-5,.,TRBV11-2,12,TGTGCCAGCAGCGGAGGGGTAGAGACCCAGTACTTC,CASSGGVETQYF
.,TRBJ2-2,.,TRBV5-5,16,TGTGCCAGCAGCTCGATTCTGGCCGCAGACACCGGGGAGCTGTTTTTT,CASSSILAADTGELFF
TRBD1,TRBJ1-1,.,TRBV2,14,TGTGCCAGCATCCGGACAGGGAGGAACACTGAAGCTTTCTTT,CASIRTGRNTEAFF
.,TRBJ2-7,.,TRBV6-5,13,TGTGCCAGCAGCCGAGGACAGAACTACGAGCAGTACTTC,CASSRGQNYEQYF
TRBD1,TRBJ1-1,.,TRBV30,15,TGTGCCTGGAGCAGGATCGGACAGGGTAACACTGAAGCTTTCTTT,CAWSRIGQGNTEAFF
TRBD1,TRBJ1-3,.,TRBV28,15,TGTGCCAGCAGTTTACCCCAGGGGGTCGGAAACACCATATATTTT,CASSLPQGVGNTIYF
.,TRBJ1-5,.,TRBV30,13,TGTGCCTGGAGTGGACAGGGCAATCAGCCCCAGCATTTT,CAWSGQGNQPQHF
.,TRBJ2-7,few,TRBV29-1,14,TGCAGCGTACCCTTGGTTATAAGCTCCTACGAGCAGTACTTC,CSVPLVISSYEQYF
.,TRBJ2-7,.,TRBV30,15,TGTGCCTGGAGTCTTGGGGAGGCAGGGGTAGGAGAGCAGTACTTC,CAWSLGEAGVGEQYF
.,TRBJ2-5,.,TRBV7-2,13,TGTGCCAGCAGCTTAGTCGTGGGGGAGACCCAGTACTTC,CASSLVVGETQYF
.,TRBJ1-5,.,TRBV6-2/TRBV6-3,15,TGTGCCAGCAGTTACGATTCAGGGAGCAATCAGCCCCAGCATTTT,CASSYDSGSNQPQHF
.,TRBJ2-1,.,TRBV28,11,TGTGCCAGCAGCACTTACAATGAGCAGTTCTTC,CASSTYNEQFF
.,TRBJ1-3,.,TRBV9,16,TGTGCCAGCAGCGCCCGGCAGGGAGTGGGAGGAAACACCATATATTTT,CASSARQGVGGNTIYF
.,TRBJ2-7,.,TRBV6-5,14,TGTGCCAGCAGAAACCCAGGGTCTTCCTACGAGCAGTACTTC,CASRNPGSSYEQYF
.,TRBJ1-5,.,TRBV6-1,16,TGTGCCAGCAGTGGGGGGGGACTGACCCTGAATCAGCCCCAGCATTTT,CASSGGGLTLNQPQHF
.,TRBJ2-4,.,TRBV2,12,TGTGCCAGCAGCGCAGGGAGGAACATTCAGTACTTC,CASSAGRNIQYF
TRBD1,TRBJ2-2,.,TRBV6-5,15,TGTGCCATCAAATCGGGACAGGGGGCAACCGGGGAGCTGTTTTTT,CAIKSGQGATGELFF
.,TRBJ2-1,few,TRBV6-6,14,TGTGCCAGCAGTAACGAAAACAGGGTCTATGAGCAGTTCTTC,CASSNENRVYEQFF
.,TRBJ2-7,.,TRBV29-1,12,TGCAGCCCCCCAGCGACTACCTACGAGCAGTACTTC,CSPPATTYEQYF
.,TRBJ1-4,.,TRBV18,18,TGTGCCAGCTCACAACAAATCCGGACAGATACAACTAATGAAAAACTGTTTTTT,CASSQQIRTDTTNEKLFF
.,TRBJ1-4,.,TRBV7-9,14,TGTGCCAGCAGCCCGAACTCCGCCAATGAAAAACTGTTTTTT,CASSPNSANEKLFF
TRBD2,TRBJ2-1,once,TRBV3-1/TRBV3-2,17,TGTGCCAGCAGCCAGGGACGCGGGGGAAGCGGGGCGGTTGAGCAGTTCTTC,CASSQGRGGSGAVEQFF
.,TRBJ1-2,once,TRBV7-2,15,TGTGCCAGCAGCGTAGAACCAGGTGTAGTCTATGGCTACACCTTC,CASSVEPGVVYGYTF
.,TRBJ2-7,.,TRBV6-5,12,TGTGCCAGCATTTCGGAAGGGCGAGAGCAGTACTTC,CASISEGREQYF
.,TRBJ2-3,.,TRBV7-9,14,TGTGCCAGCAGCTTACTGGCTAGTATGGATACGCAGTATTTT,CASSLLASMDTQYF
.,TRBJ1-3,.,TRBV28,18,TGTGCCAGCAGGGCCTCGCGGGGGGCGCAGGGGTCTGGAAACACCATATATTTT,CASRASRGAQGSGNTIYF